The 5 T cell receptor beta chains in this list originate from one sample, sequenced in a study of blood T cell repertoires in COVID-19. Profiled with immunoSEQ multiplex PCR; TCRdb holds only in-frame clones, not every one. The repertoire holds 300,000 to 350,000 clones, with 88% as singletons. Sample: PBMCs or T cells enriched from blood (not recorded which). These receptors were collected from a woman between 25 and 40 years old who had been exposed to COVID-19.

The chain uses TRBV29-1 and TRBJ1-4; D might be TRBD1 (6 bases). V was trimmed by 3 bases and J by 8 bases, leaving 16 bases between them. The CDR3 is 14 amino acids. Germline V CDR1 and CDR2: SQVTM, ANQGSEA. CDR3 protein: CSVEGGAEGEKLFF. CDR3 DNA sequence: TGCAGCGTTGAGGGGGGGGCGGAGGGAGAAAAACTGTTTTTT.

J is TRBJ2-5 and V is TRBV2, with 8 bases lining up with TRBD1. The junction had 11 bases not matched to a gene; V was cut back by 5 bases and J by 3 bases. CDR3 length: 16 amino acids. Germline-derived CDR1 and CDR2 are SNHLY and FYNNEI. Written as DNA, the CDR3 is TGTGCCAGCAGTAGAGACAGGGGTGTCGGGGAAGAGACCCAGTACTTC. Protein sequence: CASSRDRGVGEETQYF.

V usage is TRBV28 and J usage is TRBJ1-1; maybe TRBD1 (5 bases). Between the trimmed V and J ends, which lost 7 bases and 8 bases, there was a span of 17 bases. The CDR3 spans 13 residues. Germline V CDR1 and CDR2: MDHEN, SYDVKM. CDR3 amino acids: CASKLSPGGEAFF. The DNA for the CDR3 is TGTGCCAGCAAGTTGTCCCCCGGGGGAGAAGCTTTCTTT.

This chain joins TRBV19 and TRBJ2-5, with TRBD1 matching 7 bases. V dropped 1 base and J dropped 2; count of bases not matched to a gene: 7. Germline CDR1 and CDR2: LNHDA and SQIVND (reference sequence). This CDR3 contains 16 residues. The CDR3 loop reads CASSIASETGQETQYF. CDR3 DNA: TGTGCCAGTAGTATAGCGTCCGAGACAGGGCAAGAGACCCAGTACTTC.

The gene calls are TRBV4-1 and TRBJ2-1; 11 nucleotides align to TRBD2. Trimming took 5 bases from V and 7 from J; bases not matched to a gene: 13. CDR1 is MGHRA, CDR2 YSYEKL, per germline. This CDR3 spans 17 amino acids. The CDR3 DNA reads as TGCGCCAGCAGCGCACAAGAAGGAGCTAGCGGGAGGAATGAGCAGTTCTTC. The encoded protein is CASSAQEGASGRNEQFF.